One and the same sample provided the 5 T cell receptor beta chains below, sequenced in a study of cytotoxic CD8 clonotypes in ibrutinib-treated CLL. Sequenced by immunoSEQ multiplex PCR; TCRdb stores in-frame clones only, minus some. This sample has 330,000 or so clones; over 60% occur once, and the top ten carry just under 6.5%. The material was PBMCs, obtained after 36 months of ibrutinib treatment. These receptors all stem from a human donor with chronic lymphocytic leukemia.

The V call is TRBV18, the J call TRBJ1-6; D call uncertain. V was clipped by 2 bases and J by 13 bases, with 12 bases between them. The CDR3 runs to 13 residues. Germline V gene sequence: CDR1 KGHSH, CDR2 LQKENI. The CDR3 DNA sequence: TGTGCCAGCTCACCAGACGGCGAGAGCCCCCTCCACTTT. Its protein product is CASSPDGESPLHF.

The chain employs TRBV12-2 and TRBJ2-1; the table's D gene call, TRBD1, was not cross checked with the DNA. TRBV12-2 is noted as a pseudogene. The CDR3 has 16 residues. The CDR3 reads CASRLEIQRIYNEQFF. CDR3 coding DNA: TGTGCAAGTCGCTTAGAAATACAGAGAATCTACAATGAGCAGTTCTTC.

The rearrangement links TRBV4-1 to TRBJ2-6; 8 bases map to TRBD1. The CDR3 runs to 16 residues. The V and J ends lost 2 bases and 2 bases, in that order; junction bases with no gene match: 2. The germline CDR1 and CDR2 sequences are MGHRA and YSYEKL. CDR3 in DNA: TGCGCCAGCAGCCAAACGGACAGGGCTGGGGCCAACGTCCTGACTTTC. Translated: CASSQTDRAGANVLTF.

The gene calls are TRBV6-7 and TRBJ2-1; 11 bases are a match to TRBD2. TRBV6-7 is labeled an ORF, and its function is uncertain. Trimming took 7 bases from V and 2 from J; bases not matched to a gene: 4. The length of the CDR3 is 15 residues. CDR3 bases: TGTGCCAGCACTTCTAGCGGGGGGCCCTACAATGAGCAGTTCTTC. This codes for CASTSSGGPYNEQFF.

V and J are TRBV7-9 and TRBJ2-5, with 12 bases matching TRBD2. The CDR3 is 17 residues long. V dropped 2 bases and J dropped 2; count of bases not matched to a gene: 6. The V gene's germline CDR1 is SEHNR and CDR2 FQNEAQ (reference sequence). CDR3 region: CASSLRELAGGQETQYF. CDR3 DNA: TGTGCCAGCAGCTTACGAGAACTAGCGGGGGGACAAGAGACCCAGTACTTC.